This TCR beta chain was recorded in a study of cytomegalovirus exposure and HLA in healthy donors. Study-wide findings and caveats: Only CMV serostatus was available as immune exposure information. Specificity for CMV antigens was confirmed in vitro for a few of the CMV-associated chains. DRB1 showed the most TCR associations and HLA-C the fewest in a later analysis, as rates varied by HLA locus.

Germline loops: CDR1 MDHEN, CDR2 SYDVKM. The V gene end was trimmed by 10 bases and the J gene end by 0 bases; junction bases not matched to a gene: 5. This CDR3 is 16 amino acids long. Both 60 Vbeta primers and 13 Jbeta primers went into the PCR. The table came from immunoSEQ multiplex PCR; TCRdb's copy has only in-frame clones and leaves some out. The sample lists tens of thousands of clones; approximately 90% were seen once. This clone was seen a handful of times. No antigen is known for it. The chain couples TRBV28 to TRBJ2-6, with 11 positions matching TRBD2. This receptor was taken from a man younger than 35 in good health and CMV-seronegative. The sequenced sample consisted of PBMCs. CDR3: CATLAGGPSGANVLTF. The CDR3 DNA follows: TGTGCCACCTTAGCGGGAGGGCCCTCTGGGGCCAACGTCCTGACTTTC.